Detailed here is one T cell receptor (beta chain). The antigen is not known. The CDR3 consists of 15 residues. From germline, CDR1 is DFQATT and CDR2 SNEGSKA (reference sequence). Trimming shortened V by 0 bases and J by 3 bases, and 14 bases separated the two germline ends. These data belong to a study of CD8+CD57+ T cells in acquired aplastic anemia. The overall study: Around 3.5 ug was the average amount of DNA from sorted CD4+ and CD8+ cells.

Researchers used genomic DNA as the template to profile TCR beta VDJ and CDR3. TCRdb reanalysed the reads using MiXCR and keeps one entry per CDR3 protein. The sample carries about 270,000 distinct CDR3 sequences, 55% to 65% recorded once. Study-wide results and limits: Overlapping CD8+ CDR3 repertoires of patients and controls contained around 30 shared sequences. No significant difference in CD8+ Simpson's diversity was found between patients and controls.

Sequenced: sorted CD4+, CD8+, or CD8+CD57+ T cells (not recorded which) from PBMCs. This sequence originates from a human donor with severe aplastic anemia or a healthy control (not recorded which). The chain uses TRBV20-1 and TRBJ1-2; TRBD1 might be the D (5 bases). CDR3: CSAREEGQGHYGYTF. In nucleotides, the CDR3 is TGCAGTGCTAGAGAGGAGGGGCAGGGCCACTATGGCTACACCTTC.